This T cell receptor beta chain originates from a study of vaccination and CD4 T cells after COVID-19. Turning to the study itself: Sampling after COVID took place at a median of about 98 days (range 35 to 161) following diagnosis.

Treatment defined: approximately nine-day PBMC culture with coronavirus spike peptide pools or control peptides (ViraFEST assay). This CDR3 has 16 residues. Trimming took off 3 bases at V and 0 bases at J, with 9 bases between the two ends. Germline V gene sequence: CDR1 MNHEY, CDR2 SMNVEV (reference sequence). About this clonotype: Its matching antigen is unknown.

Once obtained from cultured CD4+ T cells, the DNA was sequenced using the Oncomine TCR Beta short-read assay. The source of extracted genomic DNA was cultured CD4+ T cells. TCRdb re-called the PCR reads through MiXCR, storing one row per CDR3 protein. The sample includes about 17,000 distinct CDR3 sequences, 40% to 50% of them seen just once. The sequence was obtained from a human donor who had recovered from COVID-19. The chain links TRBV27 to TRBJ2-6; D gene uncertain. This specimen consisted of CD4+ T cells from blood, cultured in vitro, obtained before SARS-CoV-2 vaccination. In nucleotides, the CDR3 is TGTGCCAGCAGTTTTCACACAAGCTCTGGGGCCAACGTCCTGACTTTC. Residues: CASSFHTSSGANVLTF. The full variable domain, with the rest looked up from reference TRBV27 and TRBJ2-6, is EAQVTQNPRYLITVTGKKLTVTCSQNMNHEYMSWYRQDPGLGLRQIYYSMNVEVTDKGDVPEGYKVSRKEKRNFPLILESPSPNQTSLYFCASSFHTSSGANVLTFGAGSRLTVL.